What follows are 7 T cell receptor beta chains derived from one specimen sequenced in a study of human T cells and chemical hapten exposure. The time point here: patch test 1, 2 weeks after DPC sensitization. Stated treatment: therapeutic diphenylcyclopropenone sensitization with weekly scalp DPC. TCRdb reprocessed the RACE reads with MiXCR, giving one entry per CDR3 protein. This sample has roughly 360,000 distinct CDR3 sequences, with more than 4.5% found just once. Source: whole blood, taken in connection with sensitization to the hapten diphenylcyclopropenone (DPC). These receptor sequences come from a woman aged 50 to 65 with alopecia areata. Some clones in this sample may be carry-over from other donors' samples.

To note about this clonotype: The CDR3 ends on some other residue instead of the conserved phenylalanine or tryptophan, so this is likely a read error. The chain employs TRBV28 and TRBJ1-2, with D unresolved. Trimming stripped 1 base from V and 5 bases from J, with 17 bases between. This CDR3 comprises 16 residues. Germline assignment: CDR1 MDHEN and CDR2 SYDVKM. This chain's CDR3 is CASSLLRTRLPYGYTS. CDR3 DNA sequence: TGTGCCAGCAGTTTATTACGGACCCGACTCCCTTATGGCTACACCTCC.

Written as DNA, the CDR3 is TGTGCCAGCAGTTTAGCCCCTTTGTACGGTTACACCTTC. Amino acid sequence: CASSLAPLYGYTF. The gene calls are TRBV12-3 or TRBV12-4 and TRBJ1-2, with unresolved D. The CDR3 is made up of 13 amino acids. V gave up 0 bases and J gave up 11 bases, with 13 bases separating them.

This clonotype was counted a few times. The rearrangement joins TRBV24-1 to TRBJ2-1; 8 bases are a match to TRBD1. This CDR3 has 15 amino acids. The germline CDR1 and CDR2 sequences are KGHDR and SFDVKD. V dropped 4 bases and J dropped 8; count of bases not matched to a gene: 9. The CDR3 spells CATSDPGQAVDEQFF. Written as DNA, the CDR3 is TGTGCCACCAGTGACCCGGGACAGGCGGTGGATGAGCAGTTCTTC.

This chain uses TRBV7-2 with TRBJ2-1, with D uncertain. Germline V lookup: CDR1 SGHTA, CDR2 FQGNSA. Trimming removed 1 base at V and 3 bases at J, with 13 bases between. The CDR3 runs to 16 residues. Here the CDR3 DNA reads TGTGCCAGCAGCTTAGAGCCACCTAGGATCTACAATGAGCAGTTCTTC. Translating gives CASSLEPPRIYNEQFF.

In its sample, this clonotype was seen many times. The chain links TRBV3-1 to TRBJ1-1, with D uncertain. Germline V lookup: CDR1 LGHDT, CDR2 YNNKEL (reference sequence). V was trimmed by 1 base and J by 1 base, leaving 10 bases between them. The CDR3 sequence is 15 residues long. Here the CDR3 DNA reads TGTGCCAGCAGCCAAGGACTTGTAGCGAACACTGAAGCTTTCTTT. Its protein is CASSQGLVANTEAFF.

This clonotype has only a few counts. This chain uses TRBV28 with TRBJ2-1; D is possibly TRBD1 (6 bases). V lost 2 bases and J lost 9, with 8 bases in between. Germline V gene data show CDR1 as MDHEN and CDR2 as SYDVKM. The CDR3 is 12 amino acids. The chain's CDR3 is CASSLRRGEQFF. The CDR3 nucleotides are TGTGCCAGCAGTTTACGCAGGGGTGAGCAGTTCTTC.

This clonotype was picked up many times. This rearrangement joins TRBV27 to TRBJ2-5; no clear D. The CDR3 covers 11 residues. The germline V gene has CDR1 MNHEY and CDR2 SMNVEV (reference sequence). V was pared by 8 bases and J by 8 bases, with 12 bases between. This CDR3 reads CASGPPTTQYF. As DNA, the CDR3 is TGTGCCAGCGGGCCGCCGACAACCCAGTACTTC.